This T cell receptor beta chain came from a study of vaccination and CD4 T cells after COVID-19. Study overall: Overlapping spike peptides of SARS-CoV-2, HCoV-NL63, HCoV-OC43 and HCoV-229E were used, and cells were stimulated with them.

Treatment indicated: approximately 11-day PBMC culture with coronavirus spike peptide pools or control peptides (ViraFEST assay). Negative selection enriched CD4+ T cells from cultures at nine to eleven days. Cultured CD4+ T cells had their DNA profiled by the Oncomine TCR Beta short-read assay. TCRdb re-called the PCR reads with MiXCR, one entry per CDR3 protein. This table has nearly 20,000 distinct CDR3 sequences, about three quarters appearing once. Study-level results: When vaccine-specific clones from convalescent patients were examined, 304 of 307 were spike mono-reactive.

This CDR3 has 13 residues. Per the germline V gene, CDR1 is MNHNS and CDR2 is SASEGT. Trimming took 6 bases from V and 3 from J; bases not matched to a gene: 4. For this clonotype: Its antigen is undetermined.

This receptor was identified in a human donor who received a COVID-19 vaccine. Material: CD4+ T cells from blood, cultured in vitro, obtained after SARS-CoV-2 vaccination. The rearrangement links TRBV6-1 to TRBJ1-2; TRBD1 matches at 7 bases. CDR3 loop: CASRDREYYGYTF. The CDR3, as DNA: TGTGCCAGCAGAGACAGGGAATACTATGGCTACACCTTC.